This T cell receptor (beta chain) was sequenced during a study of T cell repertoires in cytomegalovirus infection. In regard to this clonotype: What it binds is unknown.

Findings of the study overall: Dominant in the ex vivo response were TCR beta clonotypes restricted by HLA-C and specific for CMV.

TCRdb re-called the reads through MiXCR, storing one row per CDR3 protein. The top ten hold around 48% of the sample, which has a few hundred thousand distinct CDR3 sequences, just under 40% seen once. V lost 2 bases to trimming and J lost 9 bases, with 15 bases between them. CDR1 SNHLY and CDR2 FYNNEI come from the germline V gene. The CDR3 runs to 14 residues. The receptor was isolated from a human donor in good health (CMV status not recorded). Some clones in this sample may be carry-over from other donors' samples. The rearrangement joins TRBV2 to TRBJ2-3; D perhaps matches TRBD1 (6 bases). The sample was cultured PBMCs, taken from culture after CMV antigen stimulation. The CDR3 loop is CASSELSAGGTQYF. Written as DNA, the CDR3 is TGTGCCAGCAGTGAACTTTCCGCTGGGGGCACGCAGTATTTT.